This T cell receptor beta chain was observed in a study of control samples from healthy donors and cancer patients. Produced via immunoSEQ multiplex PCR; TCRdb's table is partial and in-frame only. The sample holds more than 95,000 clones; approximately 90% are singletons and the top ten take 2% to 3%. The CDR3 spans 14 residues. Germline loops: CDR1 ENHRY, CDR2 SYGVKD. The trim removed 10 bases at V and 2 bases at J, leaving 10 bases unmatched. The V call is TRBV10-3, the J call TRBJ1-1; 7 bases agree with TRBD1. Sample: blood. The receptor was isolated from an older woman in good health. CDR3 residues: CATRRDSVNTEAFF. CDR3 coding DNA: TGTGCCACCAGGAGGGACAGTGTTAACACTGAAGCTTTCTTT.